This entry lists 30 T cell receptor beta chains sequenced from one sample in a study of T cell repertoires in cytomegalovirus infection. TCRdb fed the reads into MiXCR, producing one record per CDR3 protein. The sample shows 310,000 or so distinct CDR3 sequences, around 10% of them seen only once. Material: PBMCs. The receptors were sampled from a human donor in good health (CMV status not recorded). Some clones in this sample may be carry-over from other donors' samples.

This clonotype was observed many times. The chain joins TRBV7-3 to TRBJ1-1; D is possibly TRBD1 (6 bases). The CDR3 has 14 residues. Trimming removed 5 bases at V and 5 bases at J, with 15 bases between. Germline lookup yields CDR1 SGHTA and CDR2 FQGTGA. CDR3 in DNA: TGTGCCAGCAGCCGGGCGGGGGGCTTAACTGAAGCTTTCTTT. It codes for CASSRAGGLTEAFF.

This clonotype was found many times. The V gene is TRBV7-2, the J gene TRBJ2-3, with 9 bases matching TRBD2. Per the germline V gene, CDR1 is SGHTA and CDR2 is FQGNSA. This CDR3 contains 16 residues. J gave up 5 bases and V 1 base, and 7 bases lay outside the gene matches. The CDR3 spells CASSLGGGGARDTQYF. The DNA of the CDR3 is TGTGCCAGCAGCTTAGGCGGCGGGGGGGCCAGAGATACGCAGTATTTT.

In its sample, this clonotype was seen many times. This chain uses TRBV5-1 with TRBJ2-1; D is unclear. V lost 0 bases and J lost 6, with 16 bases in between. The CDR3 extends over 16 amino acids. Germline CDR1 is SGHRS and CDR2 is YFSETQ. The CDR3 bases are TGCGCCAGCAGCTTGGCCGAAGGCTTTCTTGGCAATGAGCAGTTCTTC. Protein sequence: CASSLAEGFLGNEQFF.

There are many counts of this clonotype. The chain employs TRBV28 and TRBJ1-1; maybe TRBD1 (6 bases). The CDR3 contains 15 residues. Trimming cost V 6 bases and J 0 bases, with 14 bases left between them. Germline values: CDR1 MDHEN, CDR2 SYDVKM. The CDR3 region has the DNA TGTGCCAGCAGAACCCGCAGGGGCCTGAACACTGAAGCTTTCTTT. This codes for CASRTRRGLNTEAFF. The full variable domain, with the rest looked up from reference TRBV28 and TRBJ1-1, is DVKVTQSSRYLVKRTGEKVFLECVQDMDHENMFWYRQDPGLGLRLIYFSYDVKMKEKGDIPEGYSVSREKKERFSLILESASTNQTSMYLCASRTRRGLNTEAFFGQGTRLTVV.

This clonotype was counted at least ten times. The rearrangement links TRBV25-1 to TRBJ2-5, with 7 nucleotides matching TRBD1. The CDR3 covers 15 residues. The ends lost 6 bases at V and 3 bases at J; junction bases unmatched: 10. From germline, CDR1 is MGHDK and CDR2 SYGVNS. DNA for the CDR3: TGTGCCAGCAGCCCGTCTCCGGGACAGAAAGAGACCCAGTACTTC. Translating it yields CASSPSPGQKETQYF.

In its sample, this clonotype was seen many times. The rearrangement uses TRBV7-2 and TRBJ1-2; D gene ambiguous. The germline V gene encodes CDR1 SGHTA and CDR2 FQGNSA. V was clipped by 1 base and J by 0 bases, with 9 bases between them. The CDR3 runs 15 residues. CDR3: CASSLEAATNYGYTF. CDR3 coding DNA: TGTGCCAGCAGCTTAGAAGCAGCTACTAACTATGGCTACACCTTC.

The table lists this clonotype with many counts. The gene calls are TRBV7-2 and TRBJ1-6, with D perhaps TRBD1 (6 bases). The CDR3 totals 14 residues. Between the trimmed V and J ends, which lost 5 bases and 6 bases, there was a span of 11 bases. From germline, CDR1 is SGHTA and CDR2 FQGNSA. CDR3 DNA: TGTGCCAGCAGCCAGACAGGAGTTAATTCACCCCTCCACTTT. It encodes CASSQTGVNSPLHF. Using reference TRBV7-2 and TRBJ1-6 for the parts outside the CDR3, the full variable domain is GAGVSQSPSNKVTEKGKDVELRCDPISGHTALYWYRQSLGQGLEFLIYFQGNSAPDKSGLPSDRFSAERTGGSVSTLTIQRTQQEDSAVYLCASSQTGVNSPLHFGNGTRLTVT.

This clonotype was counted ten times or more. The chain joins TRBV7-9 to TRBJ2-3, with D possibly matching TRBD1 (6 bases). The length of the CDR3 is 14 residues. V was trimmed by 8 bases and J by 4 bases, leaving 16 bases between them. Germline CDR1 is SEHNR and CDR2 is FQNEAQ (reference sequence). CDR3 nucleotide sequence: TGTGCCAGCTGCAGCTTAGCAGGGGCAGATACGCAGTATTTT. This codes for CASCSLAGADTQYF.

The chain employs TRBV28 and TRBJ2-7; D perhaps matches TRBD1 (6 bases). The germline gives CDR1 MDHEN, CDR2 SYDVKM. The length of the CDR3 is 15 residues. The ends were cut back, 8 bases at V and 0 bases at J, with 17 bases in the middle. The CDR3 here is CASSPGDKTSYEQYV. CDR3 in DNA: TGTGCCAGCTCTCCTGGGGACAAGACCTCCTACGAGCAGTACGTC.

This clonotype was counted many times. The chain carries TRBV14 and TRBJ1-2; D unresolved. The CDR3 spans 13 residues. Trimming pared 0 bases from V and 8 bases from J, leaving 10 bases between. Germline loops: CDR1 SGHDN, CDR2 FVKESK. DNA of the CDR3: TGTGCCAGCAGCCAAGATCGGACGGGAGGCTACACCTTC. Translation: CASSQDRTGGYTF.

There are a few counts of this clonotype. V gene TRBV23-1 combines with J gene TRBJ2-7; D is unclear. TRBV23-1 has ORF status, its function being uncertain. V lost 4 bases to trimming and J lost 0 bases, with 10 bases between them. The CDR3 length is 14 residues. DNA of the CDR3: TGCGCCAGCAGTCCCCCCCGAGGCTCCTACGAGCAGTACGTC. Its translation is CASSPPRGSYEQYV.

This clonotype has ten or more counts. J is TRBJ2-7 and V is TRBV23-1, with D possibly called TRBD1 or TRBD2 (5 bases each). TRBV23-1 belongs to the ORF category, with a function that is uncertain. The CDR3 spans 19 residues. The V and J ends lost 4 bases and 4 bases respectively, with 29 bases between them. CDR3 loop: CASSLEGSGQGIWKYEQYV. CDR3 nucleotides: TGCGCCAGCAGTCTAGAGGGCTCCGGACAAGGGATTTGGAAGTACGAGCAGTACGTC.

This clonotype came up many times. This rearrangement joins TRBV2 to TRBJ1-6; no firm D call. CDR3 size: 13 residues. Trimming took 4 bases from V and 4 from J, leaving 5 bases between them. Per the germline V gene, CDR1 is SNHLY and CDR2 is FYNNEI. CDR3 bases: TGTGCCAGCAGTGGGGGTTATAATTCACCCCTCCACTTT. Encoded protein: CASSGGYNSPLHF.

This clonotype was observed at least ten times. The chain is built from TRBV20-1 and TRBJ2-1, with TRBD1 matching over 8 bases. J was trimmed by 3 bases and V by 4 bases; bases with no gene match: 5. This CDR3 has 14 residues. The germline V gene has CDR1 DFQATT and CDR2 SNEGSKA (reference sequence). For the CDR3, the DNA is TGCAGTGCTATAGCCGGGACAGGCTACAATGAGCAGTTCTTC. This encodes CSAIAGTGYNEQFF.

The table lists this clonotype with many counts. The chain uses TRBV7-9 and TRBJ2-7, with a possible D match to TRBD2 (5 bases). Per the germline V gene, CDR1 is SEHNR and CDR2 is FQNEAQ (reference sequence). With 11 bases removed from V and 3 bases from J, the gap between germline ends came to 11 bases. The CDR3 is 11 residues long. CDR3 in DNA: TGTGCCTCAAGCGAGGGCTACGAGCAGTACTTC. Its translation is CASSEGYEQYF.

This clonotype was detected a few times. The gene calls are TRBV6-1 and TRBJ2-1; D gene uncertain. CDR3 length: 15 residues. V was shortened by 3 bases and J by 3 bases, with 12 bases between the two germline ends. Germline V lookup: CDR1 MNHNS, CDR2 SASEGT. Written as DNA, the CDR3 is TGTGCCAGCAGTGATGAGGCGGACGGCTACAATGAGCAGTTCTTC. Amino acid sequence: CASSDEADGYNEQFF.

The rearrangement joins TRBV6-2 or TRBV6-3 to TRBJ2-2, with D possibly matching TRBD2 (5 bases). The CDR3 extends over 15 amino acids. CDR1 is MNHEY and CDR2 is SVGEGT in the germline V gene. V lost 1 base to trimming and J lost 4 bases, with 10 bases between them. CDR3 sequence: CASSYLSAGTGELFF. The CDR3, as DNA: TGTGCCAGCAGTTACTTGAGTGCGGGCACCGGGGAGCTGTTTTTT.

Many counts were recorded for this clonotype. V and J are TRBV2 and TRBJ2-1; D perhaps matches TRBD2 (7 bases). This CDR3 is 15 amino acids long. V dropped 8 bases and J dropped 0 bases, with 14 bases sitting between them. Germline CDR1 is SNHLY and CDR2 is FYNNEI. The CDR3 DNA reads TGTGCCAGCCGGGGGGCTTACCGCTCCTACAATGAGCAGTTCTTC. Its translation is CASRGAYRSYNEQFF.

This clonotype was counted at least ten times. The chain joins TRBV7-9 to TRBJ1-2; D remains unclear. Germline V gene lookup returns CDR1 SEHNR and CDR2 FQNEAQ (reference sequence). The germline V and J ends were trimmed by 0 bases and 1 base, with 12 bases remaining between them. The CDR3 is made up of 16 amino acids. The CDR3 protein is CASSLAHYSFNYGYTF. CDR3 coding DNA: TGTGCCAGCAGCTTAGCGCACTACTCCTTTAACTATGGCTACACCTTC.

This clonotype was seen many times. This rearrangement joins TRBV12-3 or TRBV12-4 to TRBJ1-2; no clear D gene. V lost 5 bases to trimming and J lost 1 base, with 20 bases between them. This CDR3 comprises 17 residues. CDR3 amino acids: CASSPLNGRWDNYGYTF. CDR3 DNA: TGTGCCAGCAGTCCTCTAAATGGGCGTTGGGATAACTATGGCTACACCTTC.

This clonotype was detected ten times or more. The rearrangement uses TRBV28 and TRBJ2-7; D remains unclear. CDR3 length: 12 residues. CDR1 and CDR2 from the germline V gene are MDHEN and SYDVKM. Trimming cost V 3 bases and J 2 bases, with 5 bases left between them. CDR3 DNA: TGTGCCAGCAGTTTTCTAACCTACGAGCAGTACGTC. It specifies CASSFLTYEQYV.

This clonotype has ten or more counts. The rearrangement uses TRBV25-1 and TRBJ1-4, with 8 bases matching TRBD1. V dropped 3 bases and J dropped 8; count of bases not matched to a gene: 8. The CDR3 loop spans 15 amino acids. Germline V gene lookup returns CDR1 MGHDK and CDR2 SYGVNS. This CDR3 is CASSEPDRGREKLFF. In nucleotides, the CDR3 is TGTGCCAGCAGTGAGCCTGACAGGGGTCGGGAAAAACTGTTTTTT. Based on the CDR3 plus reference TRBV25-1 and TRBJ1-4, the full variable domain is EADIYQTPRYLVIGTGKKITLECSQTMGHDKMYWYQQDPGMELHLIHYSYGVNSTEKGDLSSESTVSRIRTEHFPLTLESARPSHTSQYLCASSEPDRGREKLFFGSGTQLSVL.

This clonotype appeared many times. V is TRBV7-3 and J is TRBJ2-2; maybe TRBD2 (5 bases). V dropped 1 base and J dropped 0 bases, with 18 bases sitting between them. Germline lookup yields CDR1 SGHTA and CDR2 FQGTGA. This CDR3 comprises 19 residues. CDR3 loop: CASSLRRHFSSPNTGELFF. The CDR3 DNA is TGTGCCAGCAGCTTAAGGAGGCACTTTTCTTCACCGAACACCGGGGAGCTGTTTTTT.

Many counts were recorded for this clonotype. The chain carries TRBV29-1 and TRBJ2-2; D is uncertain. The CDR3 is 18 residues long. The V end was cut by 0 bases, the J end by 0 bases, with 17 bases between. The germline gives CDR1 SQVTM, CDR2 ANQGSEA. The CDR3, as DNA: TGCAGCGTTGAAGAACCCGACCAACAAATACCGAACACCGGGGAGCTGTTTTTT. Translated: CSVEEPDQQIPNTGELFF.

This clonotype was picked up a small number of times. The rearrangement uses TRBV5-5 and TRBJ2-1; 12 bases agree with TRBD2. This CDR3 contains 16 residues. Germline-derived CDR1 and CDR2 are SGHKS and YYEKEE (reference sequence). J was trimmed by 7 bases and V by 3 bases; bases with no gene match: 8. CDR3 DNA: TGTGCCAGCAGCTCCCCGGCGCTAGCGGGGGGGAATGAGCAGTTCTTC. Protein: CASSSPALAGGNEQFF. Combining the CDR3 with reference TRBV5-5 and TRBJ2-1 gives the whole variable domain DAGVTQSPTHLIKTRGQQVTLRCSPISGHKSVSWYQQVLGQGPQFIFQYYEKEERGRGNFPDRFSARQFPNYSSELNVNALLLGDSALYLCASSSPALAGGNEQFFGPGTRLTVL.

This clonotype was observed at least ten times. The rearrangement uses TRBV6-6 and TRBJ1-3, with 7 bases that match TRBD1. The germline CDR1 and CDR2 sequences are MNHNY and SVGAGI (reference sequence). The CDR3 contains 16 residues. The J segment lost 0 bases and the V segment lost 4 bases, leaving 6 bases of the junction unmatched. The CDR3 DNA reads as TGTGCCAGCAGTTCCAGGGGGACTGCCTCTGGAAACACCATATATTTT. Protein: CASSSRGTASGNTIYF.

This clonotype was detected many times. The rearrangement links TRBV20-1 to TRBJ2-7; TRBD1 might be the D (6 bases). The CDR3 has 14 amino acids. The germline CDR1 and CDR2 sequences are DFQATT and SNEGSKA (reference sequence). Between the trimmed V and J ends, which lost 6 bases and 0 bases, there was a span of 15 bases. The CDR3 coding sequence is TGCAGTGCCACTACAGGGCCCAACTCCTACGAGCAGTACGTC. Protein sequence: CSATTGPNSYEQYV.

This clonotype was observed many times. The genes are TRBV19 and TRBJ1-1, with 8 bases identical to TRBD1. The CDR3 is 18 residues long. Germline V gene data show CDR1 as LNHDA and CDR2 as SQIVND (reference sequence). V dropped 7 bases and J dropped 1; count of bases not matched to a gene: 17. The DNA of the CDR3 is TGTGCCAGTAAGGACAGGGCGGCTGCTTGGCGGGCGAACACTGAAGCTTTCTTT. This sequence encodes CASKDRAAAWRANTEAFF.

This clonotype was picked up many times. This chain joins TRBV20-1 and TRBJ2-2; 9 nucleotides align to TRBD2. The CDR3 totals 16 residues. CDR1 and CDR2 (germline): DFQATT, SNEGSKA (reference sequence). The V gene end was trimmed by 0 bases and the J gene end by 2 bases; junction bases not matched to a gene: 4. DNA of the CDR3: TGCAGTGCTAGAGATTTAGCGGGGGACAACACCGGGGAGCTGTTTTTT. It encodes CSARDLAGDNTGELFF.

This clonotype was counted ten times or more. This sequence joins TRBV6-5 and TRBJ1-5; D gene unclear. Germline CDR1 is MNHEY and CDR2 is SVGAGI. This CDR3 has 16 amino acids. The germline V and J ends were trimmed by 2 bases and 0 bases, with 11 bases remaining between them. Here the CDR3 reads CASSYGPGISNQPQHF. The CDR3 DNA is TGTGCCAGCAGTTACGGGCCGGGGATTAGCAATCAGCCCCAGCATTTT.